This T cell receptor (beta chain) was sequenced during a study of shared clonotypes between healthy human individuals. Study-level background: Those who served as donors were a couple of women and a few men between the ages of 18 and 49.

Those who donated, Caucasian adults without exception, all lived in Nashville, Tennessee. CD8 memory fractions consisted of CD45RO+ and CCR7-negative CD45RA+ TemRA cells together. This clone was seen more than once but under ten times. What it binds is not known. The germline V gene encodes CDR1 MNHEY and CDR2 SMNVEV (reference sequence). Between the trimmed V and J ends, which lost 5 bases and 5 bases, there was a span of 12 bases. The CDR3 spans 13 residues. This table comes from immunoSEQ multiplex PCR, and its TCRdb copy is limited to in-frame clones, with some not included. The sample holds about 120,000 clones, approximately 70% seen once. Study results and limitations: Incompleteness in sorted-subset sequencing, despite large depth, was shown by rarefaction.

The chain has TRBV27 and TRBJ1-2; perhaps TRBD1 as D (6 bases). The receptor was isolated from a woman in her thirties in good health. Specimen: memory CD8+ T cells sorted from blood. Documented subset: CD45RO+ cells pooled with CCR7-negative TemRA cells. The DNA for the CDR3 is TGTGCCAGCAGTCCCGGACAGACGTATGGCTACACCTTC. It is translated as CASSPGQTYGYTF.